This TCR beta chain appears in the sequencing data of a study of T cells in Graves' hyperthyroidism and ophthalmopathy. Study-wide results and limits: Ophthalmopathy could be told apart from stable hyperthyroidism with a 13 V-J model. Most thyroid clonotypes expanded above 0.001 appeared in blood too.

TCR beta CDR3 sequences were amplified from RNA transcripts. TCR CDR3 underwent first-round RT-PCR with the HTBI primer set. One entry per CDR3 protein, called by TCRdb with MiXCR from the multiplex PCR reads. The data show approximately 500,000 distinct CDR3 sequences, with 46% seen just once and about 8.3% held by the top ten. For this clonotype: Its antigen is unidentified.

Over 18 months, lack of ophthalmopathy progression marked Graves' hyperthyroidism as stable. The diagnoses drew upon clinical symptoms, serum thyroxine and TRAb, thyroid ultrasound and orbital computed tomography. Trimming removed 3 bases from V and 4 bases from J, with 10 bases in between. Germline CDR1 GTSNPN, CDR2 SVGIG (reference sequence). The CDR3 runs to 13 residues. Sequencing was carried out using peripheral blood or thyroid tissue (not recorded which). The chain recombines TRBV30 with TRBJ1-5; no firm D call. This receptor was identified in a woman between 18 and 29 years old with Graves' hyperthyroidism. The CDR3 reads CAWRRGSNQPQHF. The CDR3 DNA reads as TGTGCCTGGAGAAGAGGAAGTAATCAGCCCCAGCATTTT.